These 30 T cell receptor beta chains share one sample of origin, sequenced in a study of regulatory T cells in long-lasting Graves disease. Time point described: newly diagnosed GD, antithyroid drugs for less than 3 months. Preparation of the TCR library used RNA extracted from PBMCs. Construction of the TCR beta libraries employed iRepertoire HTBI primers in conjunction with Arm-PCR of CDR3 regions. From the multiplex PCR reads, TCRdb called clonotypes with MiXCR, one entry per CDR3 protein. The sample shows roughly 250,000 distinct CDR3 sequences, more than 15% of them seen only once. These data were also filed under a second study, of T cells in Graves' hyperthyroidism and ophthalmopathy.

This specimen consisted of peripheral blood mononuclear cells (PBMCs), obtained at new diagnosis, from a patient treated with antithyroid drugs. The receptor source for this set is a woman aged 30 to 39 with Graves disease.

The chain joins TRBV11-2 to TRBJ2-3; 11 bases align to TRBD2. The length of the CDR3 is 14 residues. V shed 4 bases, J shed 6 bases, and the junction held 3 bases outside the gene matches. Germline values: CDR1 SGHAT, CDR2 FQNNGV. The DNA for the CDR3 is TGTGCCAGCAGCTCACTAGCGGGGGCGGATACGCAGTATTTT. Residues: CASSSLAGADTQYF. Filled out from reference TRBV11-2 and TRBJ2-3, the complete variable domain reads EAGVAQSPRYKIIEKRQSVAFWCNPISGHATLYWYQQILGQGPKLLIQFQNNGVVDDSQLPKDRFSAERLKGVDSTLKIQPAKLEDSAVYLCASSSLAGADTQYFGPGTRLTVL.

The DNA for the CDR3 is TGCAGTTGGGTAGCGGGGGGGGCAGATACGCAGTATTTT. It specifies CSWVAGGADTQYF. The chain links TRBV29-1 to TRBJ2-3; 11 bases are a match to TRBD2. The CDR3 contains 13 residues. Germline lookup yields CDR1 SQVTM and CDR2 ANQGSEA.

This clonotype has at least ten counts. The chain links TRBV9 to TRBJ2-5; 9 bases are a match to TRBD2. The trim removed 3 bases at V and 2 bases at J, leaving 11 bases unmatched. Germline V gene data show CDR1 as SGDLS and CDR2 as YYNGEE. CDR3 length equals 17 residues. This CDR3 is CASSGGRSGGMQETQYF. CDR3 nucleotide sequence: TGTGCCAGCAGCGGTGGTAGGAGCGGGGGGATGCAAGAGACCCAGTACTTC.

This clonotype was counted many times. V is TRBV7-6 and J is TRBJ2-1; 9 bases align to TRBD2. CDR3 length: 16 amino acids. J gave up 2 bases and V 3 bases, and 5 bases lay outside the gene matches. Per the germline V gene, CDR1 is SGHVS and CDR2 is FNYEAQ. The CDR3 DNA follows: TGTGCCAGCAGCTTCACTAGCGGGTGGCCCTACAATGAGCAGTTCTTC. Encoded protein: CASSFTSGWPYNEQFF.

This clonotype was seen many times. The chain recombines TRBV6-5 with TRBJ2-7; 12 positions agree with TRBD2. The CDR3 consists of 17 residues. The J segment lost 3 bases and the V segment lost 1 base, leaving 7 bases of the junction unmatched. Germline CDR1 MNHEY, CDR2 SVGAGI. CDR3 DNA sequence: TGTGCCAGCAGTTACTATCTAGCGGGGGGGCCGCTCTACGAGCAGTACTTC. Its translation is CASSYYLAGGPLYEQYF.

CDR3 bases: TGTGCCAGCAGCTTGGGGGCGGGGGGATCTTATAGCAATCAGCCCCAGCATTTT. Translating it yields CASSLGAGGSYSNQPQHF. The V call is TRBV5-4, the J call TRBJ1-5, with D possibly being TRBD1 (5 bases). The CDR3 consists of 18 residues. Germline V CDR1 and CDR2: SGHNT, YYREEE (reference sequence). Trimming removed 0 bases at V and 0 bases at J, with 16 bases between.

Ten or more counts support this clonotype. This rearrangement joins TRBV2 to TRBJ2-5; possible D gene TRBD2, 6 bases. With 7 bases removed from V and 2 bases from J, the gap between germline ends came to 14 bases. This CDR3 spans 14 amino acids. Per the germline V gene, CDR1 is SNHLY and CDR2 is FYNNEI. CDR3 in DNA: TGTGCCAGCAACGTGCTAGCGAGACAAGAGACCCAGTACTTC. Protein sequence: CASNVLARQETQYF.

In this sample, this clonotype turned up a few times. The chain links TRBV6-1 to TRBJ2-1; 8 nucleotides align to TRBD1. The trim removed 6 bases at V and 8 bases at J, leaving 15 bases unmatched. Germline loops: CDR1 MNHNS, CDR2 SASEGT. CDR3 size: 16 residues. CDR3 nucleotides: TGTGCCAGCAGCGCGCCGGGGACAGGAGCTTGGGATGAGCAGTTCTTC. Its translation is CASSAPGTGAWDEQFF.

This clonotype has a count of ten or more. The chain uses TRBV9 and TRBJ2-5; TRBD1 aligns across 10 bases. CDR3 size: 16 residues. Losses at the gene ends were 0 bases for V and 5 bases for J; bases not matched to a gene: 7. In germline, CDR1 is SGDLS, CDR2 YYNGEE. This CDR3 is CASSVETGGAEETQYF. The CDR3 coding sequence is TGTGCCAGCAGCGTAGAGACAGGGGGCGCGGAGGAGACCCAGTACTTC.

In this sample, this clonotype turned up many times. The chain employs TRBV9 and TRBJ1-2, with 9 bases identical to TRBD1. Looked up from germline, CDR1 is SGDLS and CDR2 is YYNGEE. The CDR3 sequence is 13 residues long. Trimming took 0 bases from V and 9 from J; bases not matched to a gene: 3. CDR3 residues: CASSVGDRDRYTF. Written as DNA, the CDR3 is TGTGCCAGCAGCGTAGGGGACAGGGATCGCTACACCTTC.

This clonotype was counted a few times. CDR3 protein: CASRGGQSDTQYF. CDR3 DNA sequence: TGTGCCTCCCGGGGGGGCCAATCAGATACGCAGTATTTT. The V and J genes are TRBV6-2 or TRBV6-3 and TRBJ2-3, with 8 bases lining up with TRBD2. The length of the CDR3 is 13 residues. CDR1 is MNHEY, CDR2 SVGEGT, per germline. The junction had 8 bases not matched to a gene; V was cut back by 11 bases and J by 4 bases.

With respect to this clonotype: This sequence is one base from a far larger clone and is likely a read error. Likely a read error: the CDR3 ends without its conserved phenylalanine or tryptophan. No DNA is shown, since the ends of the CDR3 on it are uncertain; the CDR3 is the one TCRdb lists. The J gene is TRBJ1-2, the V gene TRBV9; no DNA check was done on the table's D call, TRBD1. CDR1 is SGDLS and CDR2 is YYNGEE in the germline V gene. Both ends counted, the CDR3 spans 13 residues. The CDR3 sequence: CASSLRLAGDRTL.

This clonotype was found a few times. The CDR3 nucleotides read TGTGCCAGCAGCCCTACTAGCGGGGGGGGACCAGATACGCAGTATTTT. Protein product: CASSPTSGGGPDTQYF. J is TRBJ2-3 and V is TRBV6-1; TRBD2 aligns across 13 bases. Germline V CDR1 and CDR2: MNHNS, SASEGT. The V gene end was trimmed by 6 bases and the J gene end by 4 bases; junction bases not matched to a gene: 7. This CDR3 contains 16 residues.

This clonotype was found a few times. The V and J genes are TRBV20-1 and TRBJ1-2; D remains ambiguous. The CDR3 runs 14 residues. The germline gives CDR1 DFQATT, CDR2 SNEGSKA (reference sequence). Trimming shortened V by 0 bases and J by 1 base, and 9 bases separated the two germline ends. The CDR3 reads CSARDSRDNYGYTF. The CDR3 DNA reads TGCAGTGCTAGAGACAGCCGGGATAACTATGGCTACACCTTC.

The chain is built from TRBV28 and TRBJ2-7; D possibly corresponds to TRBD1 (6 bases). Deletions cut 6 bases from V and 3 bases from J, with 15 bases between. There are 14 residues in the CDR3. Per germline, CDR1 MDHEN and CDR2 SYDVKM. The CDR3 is CASSPGQANYEQYF. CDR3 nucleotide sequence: TGTGCCAGCAGCCCGGGACAAGCGAACTACGAGCAGTACTTC. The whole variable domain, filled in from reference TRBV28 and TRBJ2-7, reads DVKVTQSSRYLVKRTGEKVFLECVQDMDHENMFWYRQDPGLGLRLIYFSYDVKMKEKGDIPEGYSVSREKKERFSLILESASTNQTSMYLCASSPGQANYEQYFGPGTRLTVT.

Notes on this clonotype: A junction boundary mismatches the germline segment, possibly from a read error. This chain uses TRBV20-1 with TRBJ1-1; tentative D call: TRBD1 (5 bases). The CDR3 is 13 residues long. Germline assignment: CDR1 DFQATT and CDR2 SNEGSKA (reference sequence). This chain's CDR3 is CSARPPATEEAFF. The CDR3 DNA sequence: TGTAGTGCTAGGCCCCCGGCGACAGAAGAAGCTTTCTTT.

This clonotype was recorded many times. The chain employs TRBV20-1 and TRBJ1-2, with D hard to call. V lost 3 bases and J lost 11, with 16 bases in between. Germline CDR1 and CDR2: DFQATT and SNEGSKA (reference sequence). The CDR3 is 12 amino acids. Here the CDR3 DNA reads TGCAGTGCTAGTCTACCCTCACTTCGGTACACCTTC. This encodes CSASLPSLRYTF.

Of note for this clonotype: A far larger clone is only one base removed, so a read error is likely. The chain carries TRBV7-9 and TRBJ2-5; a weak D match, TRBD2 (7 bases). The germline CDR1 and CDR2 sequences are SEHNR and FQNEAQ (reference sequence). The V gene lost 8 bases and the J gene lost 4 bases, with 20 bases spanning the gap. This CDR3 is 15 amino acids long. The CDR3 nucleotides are TGTGCCAGCGCCCCCGTAGGGGGGGTGAGAGAGACCCAGTACTTC. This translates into CASAPVGGVRETQYF.

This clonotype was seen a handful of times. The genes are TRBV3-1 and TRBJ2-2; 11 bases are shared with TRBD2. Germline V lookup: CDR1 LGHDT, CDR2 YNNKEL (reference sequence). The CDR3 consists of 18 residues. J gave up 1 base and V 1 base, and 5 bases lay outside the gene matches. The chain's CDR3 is CASSQARLAGLNTGELFF. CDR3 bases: TGTGCCAGCAGCCAAGCCCGACTAGCGGGGTTGAACACCGGGGAGCTGTTTTTT.

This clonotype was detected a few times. The CDR3 region is CASSWGSGDQPQHF. CDR3 sequence (DNA): TGTGCCAGCAGCTGGGGAAGCGGGGATCAGCCCCAGCATTTT. This rearrangement joins TRBV12-3 or TRBV12-4 to TRBJ1-5, with D hard to call. The CDR3 sequence is 14 residues long. Trimming stripped 6 bases from V and 5 bases from J, with 14 bases between.

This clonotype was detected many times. The CDR3 sequence is CAKEEGWPNYGYTF. CDR3 in DNA: TGTGCTAAGGAGGAGGGATGGCCTAACTATGGCTACACCTTC. This rearrangement joins TRBV12-5 to TRBJ1-2; D remains unclear. The CDR3 consists of 14 residues. The germline V gene has CDR1 LGHNT and CDR2 FRNRAP. V lost 10 bases to trimming and J lost 0 bases, with 15 bases between them.

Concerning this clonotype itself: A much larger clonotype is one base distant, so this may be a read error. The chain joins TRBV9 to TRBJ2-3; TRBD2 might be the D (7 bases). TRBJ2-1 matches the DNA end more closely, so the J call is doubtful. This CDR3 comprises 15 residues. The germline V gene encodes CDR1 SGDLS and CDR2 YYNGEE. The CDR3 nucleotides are TGTGCCAGCAGCGTAGGGGACGGGGGGCAGTGGAAGCAGTTCTTC. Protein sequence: CASSVGDGGQWKQFF.

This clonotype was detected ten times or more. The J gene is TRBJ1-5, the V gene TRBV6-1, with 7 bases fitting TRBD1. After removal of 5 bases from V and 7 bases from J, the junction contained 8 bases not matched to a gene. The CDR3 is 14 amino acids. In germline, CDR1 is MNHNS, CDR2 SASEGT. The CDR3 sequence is CASSKDRVRQPQHF. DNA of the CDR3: TGTGCCAGCAGTAAAGACAGGGTGCGGCAGCCCCAGCATTTT.

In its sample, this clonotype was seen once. The CDR3 sequence: CASRTGGKEPQHF. CDR3 nucleotide sequence: TGTGCCAGTAGGACAGGGGGAAAGGAGCCCCAGCATTTT. The V and J genes are TRBV19 and TRBJ1-5; the match to TRBD1 covers 9 bases. V was pared by 6 bases and J by 8 bases, with 5 bases of the junction left unmatched. Germline V gives CDR1 LNHDA, CDR2 SQIVND (reference sequence). The CDR3 length is 13 residues.

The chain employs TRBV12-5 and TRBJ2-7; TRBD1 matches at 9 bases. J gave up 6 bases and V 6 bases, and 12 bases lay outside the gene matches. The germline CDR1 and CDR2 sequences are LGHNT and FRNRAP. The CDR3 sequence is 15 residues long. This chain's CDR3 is CASGAGTGIQGEQYF. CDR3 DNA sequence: TGTGCTAGTGGAGCCGGGACAGGGATACAAGGCGAGCAGTACTTC. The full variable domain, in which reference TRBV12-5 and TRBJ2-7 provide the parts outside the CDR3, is DARVTQTPRHKVTEMGQEVTMRCQPILGHNTVFWYRQTMMQGLELLAYFRNRAPLDDSGMPKDRFSAEMPDATLATLKIQPSEPRDSAVYFCASGAGTGIQGEQYFGPGTRLTVT.

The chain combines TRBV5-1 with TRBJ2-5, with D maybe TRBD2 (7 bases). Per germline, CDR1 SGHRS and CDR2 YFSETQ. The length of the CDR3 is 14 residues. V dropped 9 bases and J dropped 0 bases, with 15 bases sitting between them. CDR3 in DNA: TGCGCCACCTCCCGGGGGGCGAACCAAGAGACCCAGTACTTC. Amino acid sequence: CATSRGANQETQYF.

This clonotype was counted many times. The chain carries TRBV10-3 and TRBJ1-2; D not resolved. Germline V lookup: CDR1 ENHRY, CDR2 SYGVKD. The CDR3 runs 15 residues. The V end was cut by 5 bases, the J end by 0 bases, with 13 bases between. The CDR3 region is CAISSVVGTNYGYTF. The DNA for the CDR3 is TGTGCCATCAGTAGTGTCGTTGGTACTAACTATGGCTACACCTTC.

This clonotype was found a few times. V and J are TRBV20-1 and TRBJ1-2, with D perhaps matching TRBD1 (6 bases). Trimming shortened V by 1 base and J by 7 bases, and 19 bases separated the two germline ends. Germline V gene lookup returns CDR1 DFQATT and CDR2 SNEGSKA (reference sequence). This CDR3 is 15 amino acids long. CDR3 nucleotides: TGCAGTGCTAGAGGCTCGGGGGGGGCGATCCCTGGCTACACCTTC. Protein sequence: CSARGSGGAIPGYTF.

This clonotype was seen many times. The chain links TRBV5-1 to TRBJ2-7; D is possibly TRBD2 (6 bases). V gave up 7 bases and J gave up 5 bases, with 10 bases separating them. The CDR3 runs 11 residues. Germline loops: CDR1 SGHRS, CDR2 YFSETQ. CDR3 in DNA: TGCGCCAGCCGGAGGGCCAACGAGCAGTACTTC. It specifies CASRRANEQYF.

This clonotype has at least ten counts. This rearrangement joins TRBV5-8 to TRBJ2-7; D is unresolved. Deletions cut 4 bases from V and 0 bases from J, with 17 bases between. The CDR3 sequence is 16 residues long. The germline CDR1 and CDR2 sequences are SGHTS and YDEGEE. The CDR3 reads CASSRSFGRLSYEQYF. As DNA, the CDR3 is TGTGCCAGCAGCAGAAGCTTTGGACGGCTCTCCTACGAGCAGTACTTC.